This TCR beta chain was recovered during a study of T cell responses to AZD1222 COVID-19 vaccine. Sequencing was performed with immunoSEQ multiplex PCR; in TCRdb, only in-frame clones are kept and a portion is missing. The sample contains roughly 69,000 clones, roughly 80% of which appear only once. This CDR3 region has 15 residues. The J segment lost 7 bases and the V segment lost 0 bases, leaving 3 bases of the junction unmatched. Germline lookup yields CDR1 SGHAT and CDR2 FQNNGV. With regard to this clone: Its antigen remains unknown.

The study's findings and limits: Only a handful of individuals given AZD1222 were seropositive at baseline. The span of vaccine-associated CD4 TCRs extended across spike, with dominance at 160-218 and 743-854. Nearly half of unique spike-specific TCRs reportedly avoided B.1.351 and B.1.1.7 mutated regions.

The sequencing used peripheral blood, collected 28 days after the second AZD1222 dose. The V gene is TRBV11-2, the J gene TRBJ2-1; 10 nucleotides line up with TRBD2. This sequence originates from an adult who received the AZD1222 COVID-19 vaccine. The CDR3: CASSLEAGGPNEQFF. CDR3 DNA: TGTGCCAGCAGCTTAGAAGCGGGGGGGCCGAATGAGCAGTTCTTC.